This T cell receptor beta chain was observed in a study of human T cells and chemical hapten exposure. As for time point: healthy volunteer bleed at 6 weeks. Blood, whole and unfractionated, served as the source for total RNA extraction. TCRdb recomputed calls from the RACE reads with MiXCR, one row per CDR3 protein. Altogether some 65,000 distinct CDR3 sequences are present, around 6.3% being singletons, with the ten largest covering around 3.4%. In its sample, this clonotype was seen a few times. The CDR3 runs 13 residues. V lost 2 bases and J 1 base, leaving 6 bases between the germline ends. Germline V gene data show CDR1 as SGHRS and CDR2 as YFSETQ.

The specimen was whole blood. This chain joins TRBV5-1 and TRBJ1-1; no reliable D call. This sequence was found in a female donor in good health. Some clones in this sample may be carry-over from other donors' samples. CDR3: CASSLWQNTEAFF. DNA for the CDR3: TGCGCCAGCAGCTTATGGCAGAACACTGAAGCTTTCTTT.